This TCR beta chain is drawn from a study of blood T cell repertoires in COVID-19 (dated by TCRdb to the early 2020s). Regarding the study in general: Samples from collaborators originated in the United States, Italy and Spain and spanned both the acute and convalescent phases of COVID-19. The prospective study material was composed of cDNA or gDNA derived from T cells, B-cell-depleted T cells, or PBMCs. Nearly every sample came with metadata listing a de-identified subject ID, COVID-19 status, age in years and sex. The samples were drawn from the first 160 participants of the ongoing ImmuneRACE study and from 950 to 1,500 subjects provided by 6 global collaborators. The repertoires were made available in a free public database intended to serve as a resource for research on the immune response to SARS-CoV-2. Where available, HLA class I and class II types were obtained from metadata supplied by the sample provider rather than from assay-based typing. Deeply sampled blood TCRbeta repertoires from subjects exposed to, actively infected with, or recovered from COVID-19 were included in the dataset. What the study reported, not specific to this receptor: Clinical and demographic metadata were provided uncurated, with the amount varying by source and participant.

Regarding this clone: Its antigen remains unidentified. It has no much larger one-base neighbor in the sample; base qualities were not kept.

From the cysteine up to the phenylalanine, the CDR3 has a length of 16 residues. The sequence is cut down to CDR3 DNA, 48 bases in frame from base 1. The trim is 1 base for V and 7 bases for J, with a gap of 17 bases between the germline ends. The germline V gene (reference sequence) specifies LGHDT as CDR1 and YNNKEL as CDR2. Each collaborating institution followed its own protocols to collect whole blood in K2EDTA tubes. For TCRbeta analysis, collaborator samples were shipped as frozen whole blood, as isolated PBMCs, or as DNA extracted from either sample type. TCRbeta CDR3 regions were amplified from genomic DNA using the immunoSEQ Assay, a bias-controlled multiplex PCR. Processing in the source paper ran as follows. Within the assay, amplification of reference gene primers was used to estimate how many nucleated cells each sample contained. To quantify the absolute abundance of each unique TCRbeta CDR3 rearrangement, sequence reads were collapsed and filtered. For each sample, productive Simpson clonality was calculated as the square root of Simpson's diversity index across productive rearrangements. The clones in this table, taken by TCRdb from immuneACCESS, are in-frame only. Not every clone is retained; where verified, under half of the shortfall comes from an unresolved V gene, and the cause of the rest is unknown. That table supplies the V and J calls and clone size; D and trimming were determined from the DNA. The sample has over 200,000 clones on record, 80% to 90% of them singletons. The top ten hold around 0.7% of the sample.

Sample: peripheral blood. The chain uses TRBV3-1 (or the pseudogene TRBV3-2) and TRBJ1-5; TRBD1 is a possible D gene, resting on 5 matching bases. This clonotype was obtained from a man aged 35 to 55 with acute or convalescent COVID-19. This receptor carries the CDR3 CASSQAREGIRQPQHF. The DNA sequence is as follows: TGTGCCAGCAGCCAAGCTCGGGAGGGGATCAGACAGCCCCAGCATTTT.